This T cell receptor (beta chain) was sequenced for a study of response to subunit inactivated influenza vaccine. Study results and caveats: Seasonal influenza vaccination, on each occasion, was suggested by the authors to recruit few new T cells.

Worth noting for this clonotype: Its antigen is unknown.

Germline CDR1 is LGHNA and CDR2 is YSLEER. The CDR3 runs 15 residues. V shed 5 bases and J shed 0 bases, with 12 bases lying between them. TCRdb fed the RT-PCR reads into MiXCR, producing one record per CDR3 protein. The table records roughly 700,000 distinct CDR3 sequences, approximately 15% of them present only once. The source is a man in his fifties or sixties who received an inactivated influenza vaccine. Sequenced here: PBMCs from blood, sampled roughly 15 days before vaccination. The V and J genes are TRBV4-3 and TRBJ2-3; D remains unclear. This CDR3 reads CASSSSGSSTDTQYF. CDR3 bases: TGCGCCAGCAGCTCGAGTGGGTCTAGCACAGATACGCAGTATTTT.